The 28 T cell receptor beta chains in this list originate from one sample, sequenced in a study of T cell responses to AZD1222 COVID-19 vaccine. Clones were sequenced by immunoSEQ multiplex PCR, and TCRdb holds only the in-frame ones, with some missing. Among 250,000 to 300,000 clones, roughly 93% were seen once, and the ten largest hold roughly 0.5%. Sample: peripheral blood, taken 28 days after the second AZD1222 dose. The receptors come from an adult who received the AZD1222 COVID-19 vaccine.

This chain joins TRBV2 and TRBJ1-5, with unresolved D. The length of the CDR3 is 13 residues. V lost 4 bases and J 9 bases, leaving 13 bases between the germline ends. Germline loops: CDR1 SNHLY, CDR2 FYNNEI. CDR3 nucleotides: TGTGCCAGCAGTGTCGTCGAGTCGGGGCCCCAGCATTTT. Protein product: CASSVVESGPQHF.

The gene calls are TRBV11-3 and TRBJ2-1, with 7 bases identical to TRBD2. V lost 5 bases to trimming and J lost 7 bases; unmatched junction nucleotides: 11. The CDR3 contains 15 residues. Germline V lookup: CDR1 SGHNT, CDR2 YENEEA. CDR3 nucleotide sequence: TGTGCCAGCAGCCGGACGGGGGAGGGCCCGAATGAGCAGTTCTTC. It yields the protein CASSRTGEGPNEQFF.

This clone appeared a single time. The chain couples TRBV2 to TRBJ2-2; D perhaps matches TRBD1 (5 bases). The V end was cut by 2 bases, the J end by 7 bases, with 11 bases between. Germline V gene data show CDR1 as SNHLY and CDR2 as FYNNEI. This CDR3 has 14 residues. In nucleotides, the CDR3 is TGTGCCAGCAGTGAATTGGGGCAGATCGGGGAGCTGTTTTTT. Translated: CASSELGQIGELFF.

This rearrangement joins TRBV6-1 to TRBJ1-1; D possibly corresponds to TRBD1 (5 bases). V lost 1 base to trimming and J lost 5 bases, with 8 bases between them. This CDR3 region has 13 residues. Germline CDR1 is MNHNS and CDR2 is SASEGT. In DNA form, the CDR3 reads TGTGCCAGCAGTGAAGTCAGGGCAACTGAAGCTTTCTTT. Amino acids: CASSEVRATEAFF.

The chain recombines TRBV6-5 with TRBJ2-7; possibly TRBD1 for D (5 bases). Germline CDR1 MNHEY, CDR2 SVGAGI. With 8 bases removed from V and 6 bases from J, the gap between germline ends came to 11 bases. This CDR3 comprises 11 residues. As DNA, the CDR3 is TGTGCCAGCCCCGATGGGGCCGAGCAGTACTTC. Translated, it gives CASPDGAEQYF.

V and J are TRBV19 and TRBJ2-7; 9 nucleotides line up with TRBD1. Germline V lookup: CDR1 LNHDA, CDR2 SQIVND (reference sequence). CDR3 length: 14 amino acids. Germline trimming cut 5 bases from V and 5 bases from J; bases unmatched to any gene: 7. The CDR3 loop reads CASSGGQGIHEQYF. CDR3 DNA sequence: TGTGCCAGTAGTGGGGGACAGGGTATCCACGAGCAGTACTTC.

This chain joins TRBV28 and TRBJ2-7; no reliable D call. CDR3 length: 12 residues. Trimming stripped 3 bases from V and 3 bases from J, with 6 bases between. CDR1 is MDHEN and CDR2 is SYDVKM in the germline V gene. The CDR3 nucleotides are TGTGCCAGCAGTTTCTACATCTACGAGCAGTACTTC. Encoded protein: CASSFYIYEQYF.

The V call is TRBV13, the J call TRBJ1-6; 7 bases are a match to TRBD1. The CDR3 has 15 amino acids. V shed 5 bases, J shed 10 bases, and the junction held 11 bases outside the gene matches. Germline V gives CDR1 PRHDT, CDR2 FYEKMQ (reference sequence). In nucleotides, the CDR3 is TGTGCCAGCAGCCAGGGGGGGCAGGGGGTATCACCCCTCCACTTT. This gives the protein CASSQGGQGVSPLHF.

The chain employs TRBV7-6 and TRBJ1-2; 8 bases align to TRBD1. With V trimmed by 1 base and J by 3 bases, 4 bases remained unmatched. CDR1 is SGHVS and CDR2 is FNYEAQ in the germline V gene. CDR3 length: 15 residues. CDR3 nucleotide sequence: TGTGCCAGCAGCTTAGAGGGACAGGCCCACTATGGCTACACCTTC. Protein sequence: CASSLEGQAHYGYTF.

The V gene is TRBV7-8, the J gene TRBJ1-1; 7 nucleotides match TRBD1. CDR3 size: 14 residues. The trim removed 6 bases at V and 7 bases at J, leaving 11 bases unmatched. Germline CDR1 SGHVS, CDR2 FQNEAQ. The CDR3 DNA reads as TGTGCCAGCAGACCCTGGGACAGTAGCCTTGAAGCTTTCTTT. Residues: CASRPWDSSLEAFF.

This sequence joins TRBV5-1 and TRBJ2-3; TRBD2 matches at 7 bases. The CDR3 totals 13 residues. With V trimmed by 0 bases and J by 10 bases, 5 bases remained unmatched. Germline assignment: CDR1 SGHRS and CDR2 YFSETQ. The DNA for the CDR3 is TGCGCCAGCAGCTTGGAAACTAGCGATCCGCAGTATTTT. This translates into CASSLETSDPQYF.

The chain carries TRBV4-1 and TRBJ2-1; the D is unclear. The CDR3 loop spans 17 amino acids. V was trimmed by 1 base and J by 0 bases, leaving 13 bases between them. CDR1 is MGHRA, CDR2 YSYEKL, per germline. The chain's CDR3 is CASSQVIAPSSYNEQFF. The CDR3 bases are TGCGCCAGCAGCCAAGTAATAGCCCCGAGCTCCTACAATGAGCAGTTCTTC.

This sequence joins TRBV28 and TRBJ1-1; D ambiguous. CDR3 length equals 13 residues. The V and J ends lost 5 bases and 1 base respectively, with 8 bases between them. Germline V gives CDR1 MDHEN, CDR2 SYDVKM. The CDR3 coding sequence is TGTGCCAGCAGTCCCGGTTGGAACACTGAAGCTTTCTTT. This codes for CASSPGWNTEAFF. Full variable domain (outside the CDR3, taken from reference TRBV28 and TRBJ1-1): DVKVTQSSRYLVKRTGEKVFLECVQDMDHENMFWYRQDPGLGLRLIYFSYDVKMKEKGDIPEGYSVSREKKERFSLILESASTNQTSMYLCASSPGWNTEAFFGQGTRLTVV.

The chain uses TRBV28 and TRBJ2-1, with 7 bases aligning to TRBD2. The V gene's germline CDR1 is MDHEN and CDR2 SYDVKM. Trimming took 6 bases from V and 9 from J; bases not matched to a gene: 5. The CDR3 runs to 12 residues. Here the CDR3 DNA reads TGTGCCAGCAGCCGAGCGGGGCCTGAGCAGTTCTTC. It codes for CASSRAGPEQFF.

This clone was detected once. The rearrangement joins TRBV19 to TRBJ1-4; perhaps TRBD1 as D (6 bases). The CDR3 consists of 12 residues. The germline V and J ends were trimmed by 4 bases and 7 bases, with 7 bases remaining between them. CDR1 and CDR2 from the germline V gene are LNHDA and SQIVND (reference sequence). DNA of the CDR3: TGTGCCAGTAGTAACAGGGCTGAAAAACTGTTTTTT. This codes for CASSNRAEKLFF.

This clone has just one count. The J gene is TRBJ1-3, the V gene TRBV7-9; no firm D call. The CDR3 has 12 amino acids. Germline V gene lookup returns CDR1 SEHNR and CDR2 FQNEAQ (reference sequence). V lost 1 base to trimming and J lost 10 bases, with 8 bases between them. The CDR3 protein is CASSLEGGTIYF. The CDR3 nucleotides read TGTGCCAGCAGCTTAGAAGGTGGAACCATATATTTT. Using reference TRBV7-9 and TRBJ1-3 for the parts outside the CDR3, the full variable domain is DTGVSQNPRHKITKRGQNVTFRCDPISEHNRLYWYRQTLGQGPEFLTYFQNEAQLEKSRLLSDRFSAERPKGSFSTLEIQRTEQGDSAMYLCASSLEGGTIYFGEGSWLTVV.

The J gene is TRBJ2-7, the V gene TRBV6-2 or TRBV6-3; 8 nucleotides match TRBD2. The CDR3 has 18 residues. The germline gives CDR1 MNHEY, CDR2 SVGEGT. V was clipped by 2 bases and J by 2 bases; unmatched bases: 14. Here the CDR3 reads CASSYPPRGERETYEQYF. The DNA of the CDR3 is TGTGCCAGCAGTTACCCCCCAAGAGGGGAGCGGGAGACCTACGAGCAGTACTTC.

The genes are TRBV28 and TRBJ1-2, with 8 nucleotides matching TRBD1. Germline lookup yields CDR1 MDHEN and CDR2 SYDVKM. The CDR3 totals 16 residues. Germline trimming cut 3 bases from V and 4 bases from J; bases unmatched to any gene: 10. CDR3 coding DNA: TGTGCCAGCAGTTTTAACAGGGGGGGGACCAGCTATGGCTACACCTTC. Translated: CASSFNRGGTSYGYTF.

This clone has a single count. The V and J genes are TRBV12-5 and TRBJ1-2; unclear D gene. The CDR3 consists of 12 residues. V was cut by 1 base and J by 1 base, with 1 base left in between. Germline lookup yields CDR1 LGHNT and CDR2 FRNRAP. The CDR3 region is CASGLDNYGYTF. CDR3 DNA: TGTGCTAGTGGTTTGGATAACTATGGCTACACCTTC. Supplemented by reference TRBV12-5 and TRBJ1-2, the full variable domain reads DARVTQTPRHKVTEMGQEVTMRCQPILGHNTVFWYRQTMMQGLELLAYFRNRAPLDDSGMPKDRFSAEMPDATLATLKIQPSEPRDSAVYFCASGLDNYGYTFGSGTRLTVV.

The CDR3 bases are TGTGCCAGCAGCCGTTCGACTAGCTCCTCCTACGAGCAGTACTTC. Translation: CASSRSTSSSYEQYF. The chain joins TRBV7-2 to TRBJ2-7; 7 nucleotides align to TRBD2. Germline trimming cut 5 bases from V and 0 bases from J; bases unmatched to any gene: 7. Germline V lookup: CDR1 SGHTA, CDR2 FQGNSA. The CDR3 spans 15 residues.

The chain employs TRBV18 and TRBJ1-4; tentatively, D is TRBD1 (5 bases). V dropped 4 bases and J dropped 3 bases, with 12 bases sitting between them. The CDR3 is 15 amino acids. Germline CDR1 and CDR2: KGHSH and LQKENI. The DNA of the CDR3 is TGTGCCAGCTCACTTCTCGGGACGGCTAATGAAAAACTGTTTTTT. The encoded protein is CASSLLGTANEKLFF.

This clone came up a few times. The V gene is TRBV7-3, the J gene TRBJ1-5; D gene unclear. Trimming left V 4 bases short and J 5 bases short, with 6 bases between. CDR1 SGHTA and CDR2 FQGTGA come from the germline V gene. The CDR3 sequence is 12 residues long. The CDR3 protein is CASSSADQPQHF. The CDR3, as DNA: TGTGCCAGCAGCTCGGCCGATCAGCCCCAGCATTTT. The whole variable domain, remainder taken from reference TRBV7-3 and TRBJ1-5, is GAGVSQTPSNKVTEKGKYVELRCDPISGHTALYWYRQSLGQGPEFLIYFQGTGAADDSGLPNDRFFAVRPEGSVSTLKIQRTERGDSAVYLCASSSADQPQHFGDGTRLSIL.

CDR3 coding DNA: TGTGCCACTAAACCTCCCGGGACTAGCGGGAGCCCCTACAATGAGCAGTTCTTC. Residues: CATKPPGTSGSPYNEQFF. The V call is TRBV15, the J call TRBJ2-1; 14 nucleotides align to TRBD2. Germline V gene lookup returns CDR1 LNHNV and CDR2 YYDKDF (reference sequence). This CDR3 contains 18 residues. With 9 bases clipped from V and 2 bases from J, the junction kept 12 bases outside the gene matches.

The V call is TRBV6-5, the J call TRBJ2-7, with TRBD2 matching 7 bases. Germline V gives CDR1 MNHEY, CDR2 SVGAGI. With 7 bases clipped from V and 2 bases from J, the junction kept 11 bases outside the gene matches. The CDR3 totals 15 residues. CDR3 DNA: TGTGCCAGCATGAGGGAGGCTAGCGGTGCCTACGAGCAGTACTTC. Encoded protein: CASMREASGAYEQYF.

This chain joins TRBV9 and TRBJ2-1; 7 bases line up with TRBD2. Germline trimming cut 0 bases from V and 7 bases from J; bases unmatched to any gene: 7. The CDR3 loop spans 15 amino acids. Germline V lookup: CDR1 SGDLS, CDR2 YYNGEE. This CDR3 is CASSVGWEGWNEQFF. CDR3 bases: TGTGCCAGCAGCGTAGGGTGGGAGGGGTGGAATGAGCAGTTCTTC.

V gene TRBV6-5 combines with J gene TRBJ1-3, with D hard to call. Trimming took 5 bases from V and 4 from J, leaving 12 bases between them. CDR3 length: 14 amino acids. Germline CDR1 reads MNHEY; CDR2 reads SVGAGI. The CDR3 nucleotides read TGTGCCAGCAGTCGCCTCGCGGCGGGAAACACCATATATTTT. It is translated as CASSRLAAGNTIYF.

This sequence joins TRBV4-2 and TRBJ2-1; 9 bases align to TRBD2. CDR1 is LGHNA, CDR2 YNFKEQ, per germline. With 0 bases clipped from V and 7 bases from J, the junction kept 4 bases outside the gene matches. The CDR3 spans 15 residues. CDR3 loop: CASSQDLLAGNEQFF. CDR3 coding DNA: TGTGCCAGCAGCCAAGATCTGCTAGCGGGGAATGAGCAGTTCTTC.

The chain joins TRBV5-5 to TRBJ2-7; 7 bases line up with TRBD2. Germline CDR1 is SGHKS and CDR2 is YYEKEE (reference sequence). This CDR3 region has 15 residues. The V and J ends lost 4 bases and 2 bases, in that order; junction bases with no gene match: 9. The CDR3: CASSPMWGGTYEQYF. Written as DNA, the CDR3 is TGTGCCAGCAGCCCGATGTGGGGGGGGACCTACGAGCAGTACTTC.